A single sample gave rise to the 7 T cell receptor beta chains below, sequenced in a study of long-term antiretroviral therapy in people with HIV. They ran version v3.0 of the immunoSEQ assay at survey level. Method: immunoSEQ multiplex PCR; TCRdb's copy keeps in-frame clones and lacks some. Among around 39,000 clones listed, around four fifths were seen once. Sample: unsorted PBMCs, taken 1 year after starting antiretroviral therapy. The origin of the receptors is a man aged 18 to 29 with HIV.

This sequence joins TRBV5-4 and TRBJ2-5; a weak D match, TRBD1 (5 bases). Germline V lookup: CDR1 SGHNT, CDR2 YYREEE (reference sequence). V shed 4 bases and J shed 4 bases, with 17 bases lying between them. The CDR3 length is 15 residues. Written as DNA, the CDR3 is TGTGCCAGCAGCGGCAATGACAGAGTAAGAGAGACCCAGTACTTC. This codes for CASSGNDRVRETQYF.

The V and J genes are TRBV14 and TRBJ2-5; D remains ambiguous. Germline lookup yields CDR1 SGHDN and CDR2 FVKESK. CDR3 length equals 13 residues. V was shortened by 2 bases and J by 4 bases, with 8 bases between the two germline ends. CDR3 DNA sequence: TGTGCCAGCAGCCAAAATACTATAGAGACCCAGTACTTC. Protein sequence: CASSQNTIETQYF.

This chain links TRBV6-1 with TRBJ2-1, with D uncertain. Germline assignment: CDR1 MNHNS and CDR2 SASEGT. V was cut by 0 bases and J by 3 bases, with 6 bases left in between. The CDR3 length is 14 residues. CDR3 sequence (DNA): TGTGCCAGCAGTGAAGCCCTTGACTACAATGAGCAGTTCTTC. The encoded protein is CASSEALDYNEQFF.

The J gene is TRBJ1-1, the V gene TRBV5-6, with TRBD1 matching 7 bases. The trim removed 4 bases at V and 2 bases at J, leaving 17 bases unmatched. The CDR3 totals 18 residues. The germline gives CDR1 SGHDT, CDR2 YYEEEE. The chain's CDR3 is CASSRGMGQLTLNTEAFF. DNA for the CDR3: TGTGCCAGCAGCCGGGGAATGGGACAGCTTACCCTAAACACTGAAGCTTTCTTT.

The V call is TRBV5-1, the J call TRBJ1-1; no definite D call. This CDR3 has 13 residues. With 2 bases removed from V and 4 bases from J, the gap between germline ends came to 9 bases. Germline V gene data show CDR1 as SGHRS and CDR2 as YFSETQ. This CDR3 is CASSFSKGTEAFF. CDR3 DNA sequence: TGCGCCAGCAGCTTCAGTAAGGGCACTGAAGCTTTCTTT.

V usage is TRBV6-6 and J usage is TRBJ1-5, with a possible D match to TRBD1 (5 bases). In germline, CDR1 is MNHNY, CDR2 SVGAGI (reference sequence). The CDR3 spans 13 residues. Trimming stripped 8 bases from V and 5 bases from J, with 13 bases between. This CDR3 is CASGAGRHQPQHF. The CDR3, as DNA: TGTGCCAGCGGGGCGGGGCGGCATCAGCCCCAGCATTTT.

This chain uses TRBV7-6 with TRBJ2-1; 9 bases fit TRBD1. Germline V gene data show CDR1 as SGHVS and CDR2 as FNYEAQ. This CDR3 region has 14 residues. Germline trimming cut 5 bases from V and 8 bases from J; bases unmatched to any gene: 7. The CDR3 loop is CASSMGTGFDEQFF. Here the CDR3 DNA reads TGTGCCAGCAGCATGGGGACAGGGTTTGATGAGCAGTTCTTC.